The clone carrying this T cell receptor beta chain occurred many times. From the RT-PCR reads, TCRdb called clonotypes with MiXCR, one entry per CDR3 protein. The table includes about 680,000 distinct CDR3 sequences, 12% to 15% detected once. CDR3 length: 15 amino acids. V lost 2 bases and J lost 2, with 13 bases in between. The germline V gene has CDR1 LGHNA and CDR2 YSLEER. This clonotype was sampled from a female donor in good health, serving as a healthy control. Sequences were obtained from memory CD4+ T cells from blood. The chain couples TRBV4-3 to TRBJ2-7; unclear D gene. The CDR3 region has the DNA TGCGCCAGCAGCCAAACCCATGACGGGCCCTACGAGCAGTACTTC. Translating it yields CASSQTHDGPYEQYF.